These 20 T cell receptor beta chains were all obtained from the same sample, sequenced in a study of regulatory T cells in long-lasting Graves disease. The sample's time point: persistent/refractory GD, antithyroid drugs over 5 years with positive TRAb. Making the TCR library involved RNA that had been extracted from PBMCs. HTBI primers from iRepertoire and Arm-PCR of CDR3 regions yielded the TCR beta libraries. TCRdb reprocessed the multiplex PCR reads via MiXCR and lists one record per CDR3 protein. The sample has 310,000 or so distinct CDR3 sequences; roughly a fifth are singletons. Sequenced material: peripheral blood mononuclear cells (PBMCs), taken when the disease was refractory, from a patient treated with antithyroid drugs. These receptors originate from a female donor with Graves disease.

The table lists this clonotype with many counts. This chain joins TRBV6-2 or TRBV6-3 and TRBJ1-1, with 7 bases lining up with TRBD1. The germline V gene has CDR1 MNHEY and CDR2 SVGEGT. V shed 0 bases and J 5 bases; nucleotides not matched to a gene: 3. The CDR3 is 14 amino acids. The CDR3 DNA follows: TGTGCCAGCAGTTACTCTTCAGGGGGAACTGAAGCTTTCTTT. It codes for CASSYSSGGTEAFF.

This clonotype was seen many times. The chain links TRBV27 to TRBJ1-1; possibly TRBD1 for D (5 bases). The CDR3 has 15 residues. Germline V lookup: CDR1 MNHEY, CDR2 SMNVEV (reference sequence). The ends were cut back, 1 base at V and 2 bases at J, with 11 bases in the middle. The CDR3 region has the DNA TGTGCCAGCAGTTTATTCGGGGGTCGAAACACTGAAGCTTTCTTT. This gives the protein CASSLFGGRNTEAFF.

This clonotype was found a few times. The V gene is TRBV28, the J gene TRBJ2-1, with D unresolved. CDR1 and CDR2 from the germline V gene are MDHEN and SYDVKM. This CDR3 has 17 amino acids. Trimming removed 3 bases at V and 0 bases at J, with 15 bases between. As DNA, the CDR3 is TGTGCCAGCAGTTTGTTTCGCCTGGGTAGCTCCTACAATGAGCAGTTCTTC. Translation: CASSLFRLGSSYNEQFF.

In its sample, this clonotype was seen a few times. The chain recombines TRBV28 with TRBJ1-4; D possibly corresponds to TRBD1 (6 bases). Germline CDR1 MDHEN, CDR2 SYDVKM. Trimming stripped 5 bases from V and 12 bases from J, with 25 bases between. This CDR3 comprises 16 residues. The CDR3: CASSPGGGGQDRELFF. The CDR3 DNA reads TGTGCCAGCAGTCCGGGCGGGGGGGGGCAGGATCGAGAACTGTTTTTT.

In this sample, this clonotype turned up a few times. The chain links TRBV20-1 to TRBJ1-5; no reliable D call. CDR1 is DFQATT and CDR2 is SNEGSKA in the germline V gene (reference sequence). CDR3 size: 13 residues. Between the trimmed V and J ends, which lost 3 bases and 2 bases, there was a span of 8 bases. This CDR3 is CSARRTGNQPQHF. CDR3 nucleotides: TGCAGTGCTAGGAGGACGGGCAATCAGCCCCAGCATTTT.

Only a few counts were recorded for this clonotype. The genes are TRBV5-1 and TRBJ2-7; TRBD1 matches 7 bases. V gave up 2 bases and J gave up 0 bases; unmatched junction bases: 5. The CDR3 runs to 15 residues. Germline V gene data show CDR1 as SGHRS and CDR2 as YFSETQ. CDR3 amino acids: CASSLARTGSYEQYF. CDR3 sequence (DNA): TGCGCCAGCAGCTTAGCCCGGACAGGCTCCTACGAGCAGTACTTC.

The CDR3 region has the DNA TGCAGTGCTTACGGGGGAACAAACACCGGGGAGCTGTTTTTT. Translation gives CSAYGGTNTGELFF. The chain combines TRBV20-1 with TRBJ2-2; D is perhaps TRBD2 (6 bases). Between the trimmed V and J ends, which lost 5 bases and 2 bases, there was a span of 12 bases. The CDR3 length is 14 residues. Germline V CDR1 and CDR2: DFQATT, SNEGSKA (reference sequence).

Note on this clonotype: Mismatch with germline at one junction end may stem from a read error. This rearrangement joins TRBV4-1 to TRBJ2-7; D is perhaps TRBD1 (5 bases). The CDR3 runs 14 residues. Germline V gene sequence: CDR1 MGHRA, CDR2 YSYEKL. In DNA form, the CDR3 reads TGTGCCAGCAGCCAAGGGGCAGGACCCTACGAGCAGTACTTC. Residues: CASSQGAGPYEQYF.

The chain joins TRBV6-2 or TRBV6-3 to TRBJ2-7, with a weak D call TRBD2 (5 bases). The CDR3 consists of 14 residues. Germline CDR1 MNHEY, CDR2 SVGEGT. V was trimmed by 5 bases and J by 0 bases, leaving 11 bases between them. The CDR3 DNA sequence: TGTGCCAGCAGTCGCGGGTCCCTCTCCTACGAGCAGTACTTC. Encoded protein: CASSRGSLSYEQYF.

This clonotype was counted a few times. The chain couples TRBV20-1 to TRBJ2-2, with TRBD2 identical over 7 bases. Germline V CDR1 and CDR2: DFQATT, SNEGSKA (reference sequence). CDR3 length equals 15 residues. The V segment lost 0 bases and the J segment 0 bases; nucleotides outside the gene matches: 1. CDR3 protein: CSAREGGTNTGELFF. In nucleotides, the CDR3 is TGCAGTGCTAGAGAGGGGGGGACGAACACCGGGGAGCTGTTTTTT.

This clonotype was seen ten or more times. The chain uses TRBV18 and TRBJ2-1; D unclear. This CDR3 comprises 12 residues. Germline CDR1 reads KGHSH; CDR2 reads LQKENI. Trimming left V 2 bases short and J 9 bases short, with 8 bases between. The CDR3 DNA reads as TGTGCCAGCTCACCAAACCGCGGTGAGCAGTTCTTC. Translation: CASSPNRGEQFF.

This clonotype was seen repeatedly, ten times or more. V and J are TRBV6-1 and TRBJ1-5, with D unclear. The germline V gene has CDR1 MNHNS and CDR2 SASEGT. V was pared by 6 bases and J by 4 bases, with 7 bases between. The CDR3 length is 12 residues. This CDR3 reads CASRTANQPQHF. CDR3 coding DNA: TGTGCCAGCAGAACAGCTAATCAGCCCCAGCATTTT.

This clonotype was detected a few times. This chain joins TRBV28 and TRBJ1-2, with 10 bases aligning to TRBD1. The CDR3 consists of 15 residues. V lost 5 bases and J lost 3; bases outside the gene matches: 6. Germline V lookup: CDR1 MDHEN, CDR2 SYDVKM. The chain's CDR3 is CASSKRDRGHYGYTF. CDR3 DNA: TGTGCCAGCAGTAAACGAGACAGGGGGCACTATGGCTACACCTTC.

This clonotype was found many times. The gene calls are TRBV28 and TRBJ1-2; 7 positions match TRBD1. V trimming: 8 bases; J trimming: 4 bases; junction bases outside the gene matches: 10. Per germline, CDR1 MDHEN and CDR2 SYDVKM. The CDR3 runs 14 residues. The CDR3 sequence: CASHMRDSTYGYTF. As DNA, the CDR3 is TGTGCCAGCCATATGAGGGACAGCACCTATGGCTACACCTTC.

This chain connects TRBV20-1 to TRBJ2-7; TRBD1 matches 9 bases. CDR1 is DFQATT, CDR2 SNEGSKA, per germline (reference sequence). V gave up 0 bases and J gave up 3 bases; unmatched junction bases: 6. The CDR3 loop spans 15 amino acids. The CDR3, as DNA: TGCAGTGCTAGAGACCTACAGGGGGCGAGCTACGAGCAGTACTTC. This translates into CSARDLQGASYEQYF.

The CDR3 loop reads CASSLAGLPGNEQFF. The CDR3 coding sequence is TGTGCCAGCAGCTTAGCGGGTCTACCTGGAAATGAGCAGTTCTTC. V and J are TRBV11-2 and TRBJ2-1; no definite D call. The CDR3 has 15 amino acids. Germline CDR1 reads SGHAT; CDR2 reads FQNNGV. Trimming took off 1 base at V and 7 bases at J, with 14 bases between the two ends.

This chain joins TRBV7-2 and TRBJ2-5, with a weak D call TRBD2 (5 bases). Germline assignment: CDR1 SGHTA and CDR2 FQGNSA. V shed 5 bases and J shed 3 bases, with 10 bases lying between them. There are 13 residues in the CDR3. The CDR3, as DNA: TGTGCCAGCAGCAAACCCGGGGAAGAGACCCAGTACTTC. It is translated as CASSKPGEETQYF.

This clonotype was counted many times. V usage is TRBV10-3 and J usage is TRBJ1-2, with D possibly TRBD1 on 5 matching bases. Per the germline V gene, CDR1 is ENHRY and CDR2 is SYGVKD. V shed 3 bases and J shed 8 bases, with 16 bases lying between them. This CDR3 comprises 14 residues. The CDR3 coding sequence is TGTGCCATCAGTGACCGGGGGAAGTCGCGCGGCTACACCTTC. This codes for CAISDRGKSRGYTF.

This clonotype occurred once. CDR3 bases: TGTGCCTGGAGTGCAAGGGGAGGGGGCGGTCAGCCCCAGCATTTT. Protein sequence: CAWSARGGGGQPQHF. This rearrangement joins TRBV30 to TRBJ1-5; 7 bases are a match to TRBD1. J lost 6 bases, V lost 1 base, and 9 bases had no gene match. CDR3 length equals 15 residues. Germline CDR1 reads GTSNPN; CDR2 reads SVGIG (reference sequence). Based on the CDR3 plus reference TRBV30 and TRBJ1-5, the full variable domain is SQTIHQWPATLVQPVGSPLSLECTVEGTSNPNLYWYRQAAGRGLQLLFYSVGIGQISSEVPQNLSASRPQDRQFILSSKKLLLSDSGFYLCAWSARGGGGQPQHFGDGTRLSIL.

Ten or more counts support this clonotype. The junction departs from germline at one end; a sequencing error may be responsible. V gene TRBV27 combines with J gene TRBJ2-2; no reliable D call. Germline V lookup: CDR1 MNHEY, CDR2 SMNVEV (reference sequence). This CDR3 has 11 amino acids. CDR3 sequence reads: CASRNTGELFF. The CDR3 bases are TGCGCCAGCAGAAACACCGGGGAGCTGTTTTTT.